This T cell receptor beta chain is drawn from a study of T-cell reconstitution after alpha-beta-depleted transplantation in children. Unique molecular identifiers were incorporated when the TCRbeta library was constructed. TCRdb reanalysed the PCR reads using MiXCR and keeps one entry per CDR3 protein. The table has 700,000 or so distinct CDR3 sequences, 10% to 15% seen once. CDR1 and CDR2 (germline): SGHRS, YFSETQ. This CDR3 contains 13 residues. V shed 1 base and J shed 4 bases, with 9 bases lying between them. This clonotype was detected ten times or more. The chain carries TRBV5-1 and TRBJ2-7, with unresolved D. Sequenced material: PBMCs, taken before TCRalphabeta/CD19-depleted stem cell transplant. This TCR derives from a girl aged 2-10 years with congenital amegakaryocytic thrombocytopenia, due to receive a stem cell transplant. This CDR3 reads CASSLSSAYEQYF. The CDR3, as DNA: TGCGCCAGCAGCTTGTCCTCCGCTTACGAGCAGTACTTC.